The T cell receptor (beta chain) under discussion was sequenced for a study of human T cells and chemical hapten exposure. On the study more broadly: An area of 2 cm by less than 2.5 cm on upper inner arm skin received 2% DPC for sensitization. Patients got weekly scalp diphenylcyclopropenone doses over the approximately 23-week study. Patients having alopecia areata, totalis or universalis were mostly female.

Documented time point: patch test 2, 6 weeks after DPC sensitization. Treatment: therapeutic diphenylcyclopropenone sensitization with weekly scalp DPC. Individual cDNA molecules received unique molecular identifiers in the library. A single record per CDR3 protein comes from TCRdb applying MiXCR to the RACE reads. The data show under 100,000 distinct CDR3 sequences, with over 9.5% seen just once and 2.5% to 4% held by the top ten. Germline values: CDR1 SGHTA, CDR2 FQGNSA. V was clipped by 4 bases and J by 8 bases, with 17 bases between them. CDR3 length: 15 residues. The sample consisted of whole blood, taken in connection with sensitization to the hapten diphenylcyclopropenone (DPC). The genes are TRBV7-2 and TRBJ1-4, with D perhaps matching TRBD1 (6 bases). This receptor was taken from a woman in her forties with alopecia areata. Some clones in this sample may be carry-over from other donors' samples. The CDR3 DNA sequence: TGTGCCAGCAGCTCCCCCGGGACATTCGGAGAAAAACTGTTTTTT. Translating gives CASSSPGTFGEKLFF.